What follows are 2 T cell receptor beta chains derived from one specimen sequenced in a study of control samples from healthy donors and cancer patients. Clones were sequenced by immunoSEQ multiplex PCR, and TCRdb holds only the in-frame ones, with some missing. The sample shows about 94,000 clones, 90% of them seen only once. Sequenced input: blood. The receptors shown here come from a woman in her late teens or twenties in good health.

This sequence joins TRBV23-1 and TRBJ1-4, with D tentatively TRBD1 (5 bases). TRBV23-1 is noted as an ORF with a role that remains uncertain. The CDR3 length is 16 residues. V was shortened by 4 bases and J by 1 base, with 13 bases between the two germline ends. The CDR3 DNA reads TGCGCCAGCAGTCGACACCCAGGGTTAACTAATGAAAAACTGTTTTTT. It is translated as CASSRHPGLTNEKLFF.

This sequence joins TRBV10-1 and TRBJ1-4, with D hard to call. From germline, CDR1 is WNHNN and CDR2 SYGVQD (reference sequence). Deletions cut 2 bases from V and 5 bases from J, with 15 bases between. The CDR3 has 16 amino acids. The CDR3 nucleotides are TGCGCCAGCAGTGAGGCAAGTATGATGGAGAATGAAAAACTGTTTTTT. This codes for CASSEASMMENEKLFF.